This T cell receptor (beta chain) is drawn from a study of cytomegalovirus exposure and HLA in healthy donors. Study observations and caveats: A later analysis found first-cohort TCR clusters tended to co-occur in the 100 to 150 validation repertoires.

This clone was seen once. Its matching antigen is unknown. Germline loops: CDR1 LNHDA, CDR2 SQIVND (reference sequence). V shed 5 bases and J shed 6 bases, with 14 bases lying between them. The CDR3 loop spans 15 amino acids. TCRdb keeps only in-frame clones here, not all; method: immunoSEQ multiplex PCR. This table holds under 140,000 clones, roughly 90% found once. The TCR was taken from a woman aged 25 to 39 in good health and CMV-seropositive. Sequenced material: PBMCs. The chain couples TRBV19 to TRBJ1-6; no firm D call. The CDR3 sequence: CASSLIGDTNSPLHF. The CDR3 nucleotides are TGTGCCAGTAGTCTAATAGGTGACACTAATTCACCCCTCCACTTT.